This T cell receptor (beta chain) was documented in a study of T cell responses to AZD1222 COVID-19 vaccine. Study-level background: Samples with a second dose at about 4 or about 12 weeks were pooled together.

This table comes from immunoSEQ multiplex PCR, and its TCRdb copy is limited to in-frame clones, with some not included. The table includes about 100,000 clones, roughly 84% detected once. Trimming left V 8 bases short and J 0 bases short, with 7 bases between. This CDR3 comprises 12 residues. In germline, CDR1 is KGHSH, CDR2 LQKENI. To note about this clone: The antigen is not known.

Study-wide results and caveats: Increased Spike-specific TCR breadth and depth were observed after two AZD1222 doses.

This specimen was peripheral blood, taken on day 0 of AZD1222 vaccination. This chain links TRBV18 with TRBJ1-1; D uncertain. The origin of this receptor is an adult in good health. The DNA of the CDR3 is TGTGCCAGCGGTAATATGAACACTGAAGCTTTCTTT. Translated, it gives CASGNMNTEAFF.